A single T cell receptor beta chain is shown here with its context. Its cognate antigen has yet to be identified. No base qualities exist here, and no much larger clone lies one base off it. This record belongs to a study of blood T cells in healthy people across ages (dated by TCRdb to 2014 to 2015). Broadly, across the study: Template switching captured roughly one uniquely barcoded TCR beta cDNA molecule per two T cells in model experiments. Using the same blood draw, the study looked at two additional independent replicas of 1 million unique cDNA reads for two donors, one aged 18 to 30 and the other aged 80 or older. Four age groups were formed from the donors: young (average 16 years), middle-aged (approximately 40), aged (over 55) and long-lived (less than 85). The study measured age-related changes in TCR beta repertoire diversity using deep sequencing normalized with unique cDNA molecular identifiers.

Receptors were amplified or captured by 5' RACE. The reads were generated on an Illumina HiSeq 2500. A second PCR of about 7 to 12 cycles was run with a J-beta primer mix and a sample-barcoded 5' primer. Each TCR beta cDNA molecule received a unique molecular identifier from a template-switch 5' adaptor carrying 12 random nucleotides. At least 3 million CDR3-containing paired-end reads were obtained from each sample. First-strand cDNA synthesis was performed from all RNA using the Mint cDNA synthesis kit, with priming by a TRBC-specific oligonucleotide. Following uracil-DNA glycosylase treatment, all cDNA underwent a first 18-cycle PCR with the universal primers M1SS and BC2_uni_R. Per the original workflow: Normalization of each sample was performed by random selection of 1 million high-quality reads, each carrying a distinct molecular identifier. Instead of being binned into consensus sequences, reads that shared molecular identifiers were thrown out. CDR3 identification, clonotype clustering and error correction used MiTCR with a Q25 quality threshold and the strictest error-elimination algorithm. A nonparametric unseen species model with Euler transformation was used to estimate lower-bound total TCR beta diversity. The public reads were reprocessed in TCRdb via fastp at Q25 and MiXCR, keeping in-frame beta chains. Every entry covers one CDR3 protein and lists the most common genes and DNA from its rows. The authors' filters were not applied to this entry. Here the sample has over 700,000 distinct CDR3 sequences; about 25% occur a single time. Of the sample, under 9.5% is held by the ten largest clones.

Donors were a few dozen systemically healthy Caucasian individuals from Russia aged roughly 6 to 90 years. Ten milliliters of peripheral blood were drawn from each donor into EDTA-treated Vacutainer tubes. Ficoll-Paque density-gradient centrifugation was used to isolate PBMCs, with at least 6 million per sample. Total RNA, at least 6 micrograms per sample, was extracted from PBMCs with Trizol reagent. For every donor, flow cytometry on a PBMC aliquot measured the percentage of naive CD45RAhigh/CD27high T cells. What the work shows at the level of the full study, not this receptor alone: Donor CMV infection status was unknown, potentially confounding age-related changes in expanded clonotypes. Bulk unsorted PBMC profiling prevented conclusive comparison of naive and antigen-experienced compartments. As age increased, observed TCR beta diversity per million T cells dropped in a roughly linear way, and a significant reduction was already evident by age about 36. There was a strong correlation between observed TCR beta diversity and the percentage of naive T cells measured by flow cytometry. The long-lived group showed more naive CD4+ T cells, fewer expanded clones and increased TCR diversity than the aged group, suggesting age selection. Total diversity estimates from one million sequenced T cells were considered lower bounds and underestimates.

The same specimen was also included in a second study, on T cells of mothers and their children. As the second publication notes: The donors were nine systemically healthy Caucasian individuals, made up of three mothers and their six children. cDNA synthesis used all of the extracted RNA, with around 1.4 ug of RNA in each 15 ul reaction. In the second PCR, the M1S primer added sample barcodes and 2-4 random nucleotides. Over 8.5 million TCR beta CDR3 reads were obtained for each mother, and 2.5 million to 3 million reads were obtained for each child. TCR recombination output is similarly shaped by thymic selection in related and unrelated pairs, with a minor effect exerted by inherited differences. Normalized repertoire overlap was always found to be slightly, but never significantly, higher in related mother-child pairs than in unrelated mother-child pairs. No persistent microchimeric T cell clones were detected, at a sensitivity of roughly 93 clones per million clonotypes. The study used deep NGS to compare TCR beta repertoires of mothers and children, seeking features distinguishing related mother-child pairs from unrelated individuals. Mothers averaged roughly 40 +/- 4 years of age and children averaged about 10 +/- 4 years. After adapter ligation was performed with NEBNext reagents, the libraries were sequenced on an Illumina HiSeq 2000 with 100+100 nt paired-end reads. Mother and child libraries were prepared a month apart and sequenced in separate runs to prevent cross-contamination. For each donor, between roughly 450,000 and 2,200,000 distinct TCR beta clonotypes were identified. Naive TCR beta clonotypes were estimated from low-frequency clonotypes matched to each donor's FACS-determined naive share, without sorting.

This clonotype was obtained from a boy younger than 18 in good health. Sequencing used blood.

This receptor has the CDR3 CASRRAAMNTEAFF. The DNA sequence is as follows: TGTGCCAGCCGGAGAGCAGCCATGAACACTGAAGCTTTCTTT. The V and J segments used are TRBV6-2 or TRBV6-3 and TRBJ1-1, with the D segment identity uncertain. The CDR3 has 14 amino acids, counting the end cysteine and phenylalanine. Only the CDR3 part of the read is kept: 42 bases, read in frame from the first base. From the germline V gene, CDR1 is MNHEY and CDR2 is SVGEGT. At the junction V is shortened by 8 bases and J by 0 bases, with 13 bases in between.